This passage covers 28 T cell receptor beta chains from one sample sequenced in a study of control samples from healthy donors and cancer patients. Here immunoSEQ multiplex PCR was the method, and the copy in TCRdb shows in-frame clones only, minus some. The sample yields about 14,000 clones, around 77% seen once. Sequencing was carried out using formalin-fixed, paraffin-embedded tissue. The receptors originated from a female donor with lung cancer.

Only a few counts were recorded for this clone. The chain couples TRBV6-2 or TRBV6-3 to TRBJ2-3; D is ambiguous. Germline CDR1 reads MNHEY; CDR2 reads SVGEGT. The ends were cut back, 5 bases at V and 0 bases at J, with 6 bases in the middle. The CDR3 covers 13 residues. The CDR3 nucleotides are TGTGCCAGCAGTCATACTAGCACAGATACGCAGTATTTT. Encoded protein: CASSHTSTDTQYF.

CDR3 sequence: CASSLSPTSRETQYF. CDR3 coding DNA: TGTGCCAGCAGCTTATCCCCTACGTCCAGGGAGACCCAGTACTTC. The chain has TRBV7-2 and TRBJ2-5; D unresolved. The germline V gene has CDR1 SGHTA and CDR2 FQGNSA. The CDR3 length is 15 residues. V shed 2 bases and J shed 5 bases, with 15 bases lying between them.

The genes are TRBV27 and TRBJ1-1, with D unresolved. V shed 0 bases and J shed 2 bases, with 10 bases lying between them. This CDR3 has 15 amino acids. Germline-derived CDR1 and CDR2 are MNHEY and SMNVEV (reference sequence). The CDR3: CASSLSNPVNTEAFF. The CDR3 bases are TGTGCCAGCAGTTTATCGAATCCAGTAAACACTGAAGCTTTCTTT.

This sequence joins TRBV11-2 and TRBJ2-3; D perhaps matches TRBD1 (7 bases). Trimming shortened V by 1 base and J by 0 bases, and 14 bases separated the two germline ends. In germline, CDR1 is SGHAT, CDR2 FQNNGV. The CDR3 contains 17 residues. The CDR3 DNA reads TGTGCCAGCAGCTTAGGGGCAGGGGGAGGTAGCACAGATACGCAGTATTTT. Translating gives CASSLGAGGGSTDTQYF.

This clone appeared a single time. The V call is TRBV7-2, the J call TRBJ1-2; perhaps TRBD1 as D (5 bases). CDR1 and CDR2 (germline): SGHTA, FQGNSA. The CDR3 loop spans 15 amino acids. V lost 1 base and J lost 5, with 14 bases in between. CDR3 sequence: CASSLELSREYGYTF. For the CDR3, the DNA is TGTGCCAGCAGCTTAGAATTAAGCAGGGAGTATGGCTACACCTTC.

This chain joins TRBV6-2 or TRBV6-3 and TRBJ2-4; D is perhaps TRBD2 (5 bases). The germline V and J ends were trimmed by 6 bases and 0 bases, with 15 bases remaining between them. The CDR3 has 16 residues. Germline lookup yields CDR1 MNHEY and CDR2 SVGEGT. CDR3 sequence (DNA): TGTGCCAGCAGCCCAAGCGGTTCCATAGCCAAAAACATTCAGTACTTC. This sequence encodes CASSPSGSIAKNIQYF.

This clone was picked up a small number of times. The genes are TRBV6-5 and TRBJ1-2; 10 bases line up with TRBD1. Trimming removed 6 bases from V and 5 bases from J; junction bases left unmatched: 9. Germline CDR1 and CDR2: MNHEY and SVGAGI. The CDR3 loop spans 15 amino acids. Here the CDR3 reads CASRPPGTGEYGYTF. In DNA form, the CDR3 reads TGTGCCAGCAGACCTCCCGGGACAGGGGAATATGGCTACACCTTC.

V is TRBV23-1 and J is TRBJ1-5; no definite D call. TRBV23-1 qualifies as an ORF whose function is uncertain. The CDR3 has 18 residues. V dropped 0 bases and J dropped 5 bases, with 20 bases sitting between them. This chain's CDR3 is CASSQSTVGSGLDQPQHF. CDR3 nucleotides: TGCGCCAGCAGTCAATCCACGGTAGGGTCAGGTCTGGATCAGCCCCAGCATTTT.

The chain combines TRBV30 with TRBJ1-2, with D hard to call. The CDR3 length is 13 residues. CDR1 is GTSNPN, CDR2 SVGIG, per germline (reference sequence). The V and J ends lost 1 base and 5 bases respectively, with 11 bases between them. The CDR3 spells CAWSGQSAYGYTF. CDR3 nucleotide sequence: TGTGCCTGGAGTGGGCAGTCGGCGTATGGCTACACCTTC.

The chain couples TRBV19 to TRBJ1-1; D not certain. Looked up from germline, CDR1 is LNHDA and CDR2 is SQIVND (reference sequence). V was cut by 5 bases and J by 1 base, with 8 bases left in between. This CDR3 has 13 residues. This chain's CDR3 is CASSQAQNTEAFF. For the CDR3, the DNA is TGTGCCAGTAGTCAGGCCCAGAACACTGAAGCTTTCTTT. Variable domain in full (rest from reference TRBV19 and TRBJ1-1): DGGITQSPKYLFRKEGQNVTLSCEQNLNHDAMYWYRQDPGQGLRLIYYSQIVNDFQKGDIAEGYSVSREKKESFPLTVTSAQKNPTAFYLCASSQAQNTEAFFGQGTRLTVV.

The chain couples TRBV11-2 to TRBJ1-4; D ambiguous. Germline lookup yields CDR1 SGHAT and CDR2 FQNNGV. The CDR3 length is 13 residues. Deletions cut 2 bases from V and 6 bases from J, with 7 bases between. CDR3 nucleotide sequence: TGTGCCAGCAGCTTAACGAGGGATGAAAAACTGTTTTTT. This gives the protein CASSLTRDEKLFF.

V is TRBV9 and J is TRBJ2-1, with 13 bases that match TRBD2. V lost 8 bases, J lost 4 bases, and 9 bases stayed unmatched. The CDR3 sequence is 16 residues long. The germline V gene has CDR1 SGDLS and CDR2 YYNGEE. CDR3 in DNA: TGTGCCAGTAACGGGAGGACTAGCGGGGGATACAATGAGCAGTTCTTC. As protein: CASNGRTSGGYNEQFF.

V and J are TRBV7-9 and TRBJ1-3; D is ambiguous. Germline V lookup: CDR1 SEHNR, CDR2 FQNEAQ (reference sequence). Trimming stripped 5 bases from V and 4 bases from J, with 12 bases between. This CDR3 is built from 14 residues. The CDR3 nucleotides read TGTGCCAGCAGCCCCCTCGGCCAAGGAAACACCATATATTTT. It encodes CASSPLGQGNTIYF.

The V and J genes are TRBV6-5 and TRBJ2-1; 14 positions agree with TRBD2. With 6 bases clipped from V and 7 bases from J, the junction kept 5 bases outside the gene matches. Germline CDR1 and CDR2: MNHEY and SVGAGI. This CDR3 has 15 amino acids. CDR3: CASSRWTSGGNEQFF. In DNA, the CDR3 is TGTGCCAGCAGCAGGTGGACTAGCGGGGGGAATGAGCAGTTCTTC.

This clone appeared a few times. Here the CDR3 reads CASSMGTSGNTIYF. Here the CDR3 DNA reads TGCGCCAGCAGCATGGGGACATCTGGAAACACCATATATTTT. The genes are TRBV5-1 and TRBJ1-3, with D possibly TRBD1 on 6 matching bases. CDR1 and CDR2 (germline): SGHRS, YFSETQ. The CDR3 runs 14 residues. Trimming stripped 4 bases from V and 1 base from J, with 9 bases between. Together with reference TRBV5-1 and TRBJ1-3, the CDR3 gives the full variable domain: KAGVTQTPRYLIKTRGQQVTLSCSPISGHRSVSWYQQTPGQGLQFLFEYFSETQRNKGNFPGRFSGRQFSNSRSEMNVSTLELGDSALYLCASSMGTSGNTIYFGEGSWLTVV.

V usage is TRBV10-3 and J usage is TRBJ2-3, with D possibly matching TRBD2 (7 bases). V was shortened by 8 bases and J by 4 bases, with 28 bases between the two germline ends. CDR1 ENHRY and CDR2 SYGVKD come from the germline V gene. This CDR3 has 18 residues. Here the CDR3 DNA reads TGTGCCATCGGGGGGGCACAGGGTTGGAGCTCACCGGCAGATACGCAGTATTTT. Its translation: CAIGGAQGWSSPADTQYF.

The gene calls are TRBV18 and TRBJ2-1, with 9 bases aligning to TRBD2. Trimming cost V 4 bases and J 5 bases; bases outside gene matches: 9. Germline V gene data show CDR1 as KGHSH and CDR2 as LQKENI. The CDR3 runs 16 residues. CDR3 nucleotides: TGTGCCAGCTCACTAAGGCCGGGACTAGCCAACAATGAGCAGTTCTTC. Translation gives CASSLRPGLANNEQFF.

J is TRBJ2-1 and V is TRBV11-3; 10 bases are a match to TRBD2. The CDR3 has 19 residues. Trimming cost V 4 bases and J 6 bases; bases outside gene matches: 18. Looked up from germline, CDR1 is SGHNT and CDR2 is YENEEA. CDR3 protein: CASSSHRSGGAAGPNEQFF. The CDR3 nucleotides are TGTGCCAGCAGCTCCCATCGGAGCGGGGGGGCGGCGGGGCCCAATGAGCAGTTCTTC.

The chain recombines TRBV7-2 with TRBJ2-7, with 11 bases identical to TRBD2. The V gene end was trimmed by 2 bases and the J gene end by 6 bases; junction bases not matched to a gene: 3. This CDR3 is built from 14 residues. Germline V lookup: CDR1 SGHTA, CDR2 FQGNSA. The CDR3 sequence is CASSLPSGRSEQYF. Written as DNA, the CDR3 is TGTGCCAGCAGCTTACCTAGCGGGAGGAGCGAGCAGTACTTC.

The chain joins TRBV18 to TRBJ2-7, with 7 bases fitting TRBD1. The germline V gene has CDR1 KGHSH and CDR2 LQKENI. The CDR3 length is 15 residues. V shed 3 bases and J 4 bases; nucleotides not matched to a gene: 9. CDR3 region: CASSPAGTEKYEQYF. For the CDR3, the DNA is TGTGCCAGCTCACCTGCCGGGACAGAGAAGTACGAGCAGTACTTC.

This rearrangement joins TRBV12-3 or TRBV12-4 to TRBJ1-1; tentatively, D is TRBD1 (6 bases). V was clipped by 6 bases and J by 1 base, with 9 bases between them. The CDR3 sequence is 13 residues long. The CDR3: CASRAQGNTEAFF. For the CDR3, the DNA is TGTGCCAGCAGGGCACAGGGGAACACTGAAGCTTTCTTT.

In its sample, this clone was seen a few times. Other DNA sequences in this specimen translate into the identical CDR3. The V call is TRBV30, the J call TRBJ1-1; D not certain. The CDR3 sequence is 11 residues long. V lost 4 bases and J 8 bases, leaving 11 bases between the germline ends. Germline values: CDR1 GTSNPN, CDR2 SVGIG (reference sequence). CDR3 coding DNA: TGTGCCTGGACGAGGGTGGAGGAAGCTTTCTTT. Its translation is CAWTRVEEAFF.

The chain has TRBV6-5 and TRBJ1-2, with a tentative D call TRBD1 (6 bases). V was clipped by 6 bases and J by 8 bases, with 22 bases between them. The CDR3 is 15 residues long. The germline gives CDR1 MNHEY, CDR2 SVGAGI. The CDR3: CASSLTQGGREGYTF. CDR3 in DNA: TGTGCCAGCAGCCTGACACAGGGCGGTAGGGAAGGCTACACCTTC.

V is TRBV7-9 and J is TRBJ1-2; possible D gene TRBD1, 6 bases. Trimming pared 5 bases from V and 5 bases from J, leaving 15 bases between. Germline loops: CDR1 SEHNR, CDR2 FQNEAQ (reference sequence). The CDR3 contains 14 residues. Written as DNA, the CDR3 is TGTGCCAGCAGCCCAGGACAGCCACCTTATGGCTACACCTTC. Amino acid sequence: CASSPGQPPYGYTF.

The V and J genes are TRBV7-2 and TRBJ2-7; D is ambiguous. The V gene lost 5 bases and the J gene lost 3 bases, with 8 bases spanning the gap. Per germline, CDR1 SGHTA and CDR2 FQGNSA. There are 12 residues in the CDR3. The CDR3 DNA follows: TGTGCCAGCAGCCTGCTTTACTACGAGCAGTACTTC. The encoded protein is CASSLLYYEQYF.

V usage is TRBV6-4 and J usage is TRBJ2-3; the match to TRBD2 covers 11 bases. Trimming at V came to 6 bases and at J to 0 bases, leaving 2 bases not matched to a gene. CDR1 is MRHNA and CDR2 is SNTAGT in the germline V gene. The CDR3 sequence is 15 residues long. The CDR3 is CASSRTSGSTDTQYF. CDR3 nucleotide sequence: TGTGCCAGCAGCCGGACTAGCGGGAGCACAGATACGCAGTATTTT.

This chain joins TRBV20-1 and TRBJ2-4, with TRBD2 matching over 9 bases. The CDR3 is made up of 15 amino acids. Germline CDR1 DFQATT, CDR2 SNEGSKA (reference sequence). The V segment lost 3 bases and the J segment 4 bases; nucleotides outside the gene matches: 7. The chain's CDR3 is CSASSSSGAKNIQYF. The DNA of the CDR3 is TGCAGTGCTAGTTCTTCTAGCGGGGCTAAAAACATTCAGTACTTC.

The chain links TRBV6-1 to TRBJ2-5; D unresolved. The CDR3 is 13 amino acids. With 1 base removed from V and 5 bases from J, the gap between germline ends came to 8 bases. CDR1 and CDR2 (germline): MNHNS, SASEGT. CDR3 in amino acids: CASSEGVRETQYF. CDR3 DNA: TGTGCCAGCAGTGAAGGTGTAAGGGAGACCCAGTACTTC.